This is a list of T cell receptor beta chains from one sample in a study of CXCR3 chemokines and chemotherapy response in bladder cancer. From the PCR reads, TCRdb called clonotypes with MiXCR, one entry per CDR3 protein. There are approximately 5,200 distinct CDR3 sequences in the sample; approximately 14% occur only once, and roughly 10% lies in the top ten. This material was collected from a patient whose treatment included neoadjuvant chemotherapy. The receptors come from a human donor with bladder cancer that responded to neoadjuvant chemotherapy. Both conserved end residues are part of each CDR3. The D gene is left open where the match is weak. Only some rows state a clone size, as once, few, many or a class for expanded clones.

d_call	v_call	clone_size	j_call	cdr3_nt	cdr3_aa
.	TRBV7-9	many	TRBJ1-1	TGTGCCAGCAGCTCACAGGGCTTGAACACTGAAGCTTTCTTT	CASSSQGLNTEAFF
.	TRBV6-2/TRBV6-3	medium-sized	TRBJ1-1	TGTGCCAGCACTTTAGGGGTGACGAACACTGAAGCTTTCTTT	CASTLGVTNTEAFF
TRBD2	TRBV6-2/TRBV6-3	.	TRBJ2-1	TGTGCCAGCAGTTGGACTAGCGGGAGGGAGGGTGAGCAGTTCTTC	CASSWTSGREGEQFF
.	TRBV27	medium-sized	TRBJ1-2	TGTGCCAGCAGTTTCGCTGGGATGAAGTATGGCTACACCTTC	CASSFAGMKYGYTF
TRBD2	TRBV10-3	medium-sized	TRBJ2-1	TGTGCCATCAGTGAGCCAGTCGGCGGGGGGGGGAATGAGCAGTTCTTC	CAISEPVGGGGNEQFF
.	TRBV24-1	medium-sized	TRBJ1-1	TGTGCCACCAGTGATTTAGACAGGTCCGAAGCTTTCTTT	CATSDLDRSEAFF
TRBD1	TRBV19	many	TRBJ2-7	TGTGCCAGTAGTATTAATGGGGGACAGGGGGTTACGGTGCGGCAGTACTTC	CASSINGGQGVTVRQYF
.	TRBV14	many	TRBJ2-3	TGTGCCAGCAGCCAAGAGTCTAGCATCCCTAGCACAGATACGCAGTATTTT	CASSQESSIPSTDTQYF
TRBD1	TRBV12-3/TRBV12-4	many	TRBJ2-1	TGTGCCAGCAGTTCTACAGGGGGCAAGGATGAGCAGTTCTTC	CASSSTGGKDEQFF
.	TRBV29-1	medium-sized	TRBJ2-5	TGCAGCGTTGTTGGGAAGCAAGAGACCCAGTACTTC	CSVVGKQETQYF
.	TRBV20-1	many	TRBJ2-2	TGCAGTGCGACCGAGGGTAGCAGACACACCGGGGAGCTGTTTTTT	CSATEGSRHTGELFF
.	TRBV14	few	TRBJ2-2	TGTGCCAGCAGCGAACGGAGGGGGGGGGAGAACACCGGGGAGCTGTTTTTT	CASSERRGGENTGELFF
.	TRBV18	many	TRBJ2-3	TGTGCCAGCTCACTAGGGCCTACCAGCACAGATACGCAGTATTTT	CASSLGPTSTDTQYF
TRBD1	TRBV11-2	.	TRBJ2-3	TGTGCCAGCAGCATCGGACAGGGCCCCCCCTCTAAGGCCACAGATACGCAGTATTTT	CASSIGQGPPSKATDTQYF
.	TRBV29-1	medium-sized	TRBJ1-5	TGCAGCGTTGAGATAAGGACTGGTCAGCCCCAGCATTTT	CSVEIRTGQPQHF
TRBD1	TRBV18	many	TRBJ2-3	TGTGCCAGCTCACCACCCGGGACAGGCACAGATACGCAGTATTTT	CASSPPGTGTDTQYF
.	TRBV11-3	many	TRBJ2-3	TGTGCCAGCAGCTTAGGGGCCGCGGCCATCGTCACAGATACGCAGTATTTT	CASSLGAAAIVTDTQYF
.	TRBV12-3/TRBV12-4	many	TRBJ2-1	TGTGCCAGCAGTTGGAGAAATGAGCAGTTCTTC	CASSWRNEQFF
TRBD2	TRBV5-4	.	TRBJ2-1	TGTGCCAGCAGCTTCCTAGCGGGAAACAATGAGCAGTTCTTC	CASSFLAGNNEQFF
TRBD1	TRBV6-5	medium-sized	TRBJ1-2	TGTGCCAGCAGTTATTTCCAGGGGGGATCAGGCTACACCTTC	CASSYFQGGSGYTF
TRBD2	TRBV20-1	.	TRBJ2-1	TGCAGTGCTAGAGAAGGGACTAGCGGGAACAATGAGCAGTTCTTC	CSAREGTSGNNEQFF
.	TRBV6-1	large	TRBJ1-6	TGTGCCAGCAGTGCTATGAGCAGGAATAATTCACCCCTCCACTTT	CASSAMSRNNSPLHF
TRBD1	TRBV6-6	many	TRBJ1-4	TGTGCCAGCAGTTACTCGGGACAGGGAGGTGAAAAACTGTTTTTT	CASSYSGQGGEKLFF
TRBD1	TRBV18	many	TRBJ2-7	TGTGCCAGCTCACCGGGACAGGGGACATACGAGCAGTACTTC	CASSPGQGTYEQYF
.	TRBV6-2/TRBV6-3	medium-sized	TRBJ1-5	TGTGCCAGCAGCTACCATCAGGGACAGCCCCAGCATTTT	CASSYHQGQPQHF
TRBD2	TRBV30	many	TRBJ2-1	TGTGCCTGTACCGAAGGGACTAGCGGGAGGACTCTCTCCTACAATGAGCAGTTCTTC	CACTEGTSGRTLSYNEQFF
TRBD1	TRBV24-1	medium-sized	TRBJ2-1	TGTGCCACCAGTGATTCAGGACAGGGTACCTACAATGAGCAGTTCTTC	CATSDSGQGTYNEQFF
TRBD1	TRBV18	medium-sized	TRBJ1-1	TGTGCCAGCTCACCAATCGGGACAGGGGCCAAGAACACTGAAGCTTTCTTT	CASSPIGTGAKNTEAFF
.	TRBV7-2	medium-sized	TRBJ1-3	TGTGCCAGCAGCTTAGGGGGTAGCGGAAACACCATATATTTT	CASSLGGSGNTIYF
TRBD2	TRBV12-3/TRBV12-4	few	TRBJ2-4	TGTGCCAGCAGTCTGACTAGCGGGAGAGACATTCAGTACTTC	CASSLTSGRDIQYF
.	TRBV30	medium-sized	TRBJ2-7	TGTGCCTGGAGCCGACAGGTCCGGGAGCAGTACTTC	CAWSRQVREQYF
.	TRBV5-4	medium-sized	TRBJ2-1	TGTGCCAGCAGCTTGGCGCGGACTATTTCCTCCTACAATGAGCAGTTCTTC	CASSLARTISSYNEQFF
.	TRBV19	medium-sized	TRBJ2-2	TGTGCCAGTAGTCCGGGACAGAACACCGGGGAGCTGTTTTTT	CASSPGQNTGELFF
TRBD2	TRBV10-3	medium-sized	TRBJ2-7	TGTGCCATCAGTGAGTCGCGGGAGGGGCACGAGCAGTACTTC	CAISESREGHEQYF
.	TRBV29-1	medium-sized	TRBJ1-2	TGCAGCGTTGAACGTCTGGGCTATGGCTACACCTTC	CSVERLGYGYTF
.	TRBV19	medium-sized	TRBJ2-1	TGTGCCAGTAGTATAGTAGACAGCCCAAACAATGAGCAGTTCTTC	CASSIVDSPNNEQFF
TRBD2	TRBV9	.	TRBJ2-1	TGTGCCAGCAGCGTAGTAGGACTAGCTGCCAATGAGCAGTTCTTC	CASSVVGLAANEQFF
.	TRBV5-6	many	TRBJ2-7	TGTGCCAGCAGCTTGGGGGGTGACTCCTACGAGCAGTACTTC	CASSLGGDSYEQYF
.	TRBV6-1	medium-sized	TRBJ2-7	TGTGCCAGCAATCCTGTCAAAATAGAGCAGTACTTC	CASNPVKIEQYF
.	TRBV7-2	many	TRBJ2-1	TGTGCCAGCAGCTTAAATATAGGGGAGCAGTTCTTC	CASSLNIGEQFF
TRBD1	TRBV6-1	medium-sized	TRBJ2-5	TGTGCCAGCAGTGAAGAACCTTGGACAGGGCGGACGCCTCGGGAGACCCAGTACTTC	CASSEEPWTGRTPRETQYF
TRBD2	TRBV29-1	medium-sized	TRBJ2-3	TGCAGCGTCGGGGGACTAGCGGGAGCGATCACAGATACGCAGTATTTT	CSVGGLAGAITDTQYF
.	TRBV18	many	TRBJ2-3	TGTGCCAGCTCACCATTGGGAGCGGCTACGCAGTATTTT	CASSPLGAATQYF
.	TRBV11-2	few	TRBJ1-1	TGTGCCAGCAGCCGACAGACGGGGGGCGACACTGAAGCTTTCTTT	CASSRQTGGDTEAFF
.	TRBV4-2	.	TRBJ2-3	TGTGCCAGCAGCCACCCCACCGCAGATACGCAGTATTTT	CASSHPTADTQYF
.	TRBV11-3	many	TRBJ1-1	TGTGCCACCTCACAGGGCAACACTGAAGCTTTCTTT	CATSQGNTEAFF
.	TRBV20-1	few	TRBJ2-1	TGCAGTGCTAGAGGACAGCGACTAGTCGTCAATGAGCAGTTCTTC	CSARGQRLVVNEQFF
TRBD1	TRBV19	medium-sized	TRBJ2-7	TGTGCCAGTAGTGCAGGCACCGGGACAGGGGCCTACGAGCAGTACTTC	CASSAGTGTGAYEQYF
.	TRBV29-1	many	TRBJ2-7	TGCAGCGTTGACATCGGTCCCAACGAGCAGTACTTC	CSVDIGPNEQYF
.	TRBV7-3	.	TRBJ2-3	TGTGCCAGCAGCTTATTTGCGGGTATCACAGATACGCAGTATTTT	CASSLFAGITDTQYF
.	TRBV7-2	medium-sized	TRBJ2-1	TGTGCCAGCAGCTTATTGGGGGGATCCTACAATGAGCAGTTCTTC	CASSLLGGSYNEQFF
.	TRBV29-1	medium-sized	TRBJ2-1	TGCAGCGCGCAGGAGGGTGAGCAGTTCTTC	CSAQEGEQFF
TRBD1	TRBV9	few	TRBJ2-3	TGTGCCAGCACCGTAAGACAGGGTGGCACAGATACGCAGTATTTT	CASTVRQGGTDTQYF
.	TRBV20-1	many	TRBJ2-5	TGCAGTGCTACCCGACTAGTTCGTGAGACCCAGTACTTC	CSATRLVRETQYF
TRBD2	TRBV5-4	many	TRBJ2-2	TGTGCCAGCAGGACTAGCGATAACACCGGGGAGCTGTTTTTT	CASRTSDNTGELFF
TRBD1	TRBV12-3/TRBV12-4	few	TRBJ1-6	TGTGCCAGCAGGATAGACAGGGATTCACCCCTCCACTTT	CASRIDRDSPLHF
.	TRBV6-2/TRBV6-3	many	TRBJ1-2	TGTGCCAGTATGTATAACTATGGCTACACCTTC	CASMYNYGYTF